Below, 21 T cell receptor beta chains from the same sample are listed, as sequenced in a study of OX40 agonist ivuxolimab in advanced cancers. The method was immunoSEQ multiplex PCR; TCRdb's version includes in-frame clones alone and lacks a portion of them. The table has 20,000 to 30,000 clones, approximately 80% seen once. The starting material was CD4+ or CD8+ T cells sorted from blood, obtained in a trial of the OX40 agonist ivuxolimab. These receptor sequences come from an adult with an advanced solid tumor such as melanoma, head and neck, liver or kidney cancer.

This chain uses TRBV4-1 with TRBJ1-6, with D unclear. Per germline, CDR1 MGHRA and CDR2 YSYEKL. The CDR3 has 16 amino acids. Trimming took off 2 bases at V and 6 bases at J, with 14 bases between the two ends. CDR3 amino acids: CASSQLIPWSNSPLHF. In DNA form, the CDR3 reads TGCGCCAGCAGCCAACTGATCCCCTGGAGTAATTCACCCCTCCACTTT.

The chain combines TRBV27 with TRBJ2-2, with D perhaps TRBD1 (5 bases). Trimming left V 5 bases short and J 6 bases short, with 16 bases between. CDR1 and CDR2 (germline): MNHEY, SMNVEV (reference sequence). This CDR3 has 15 residues. CDR3 sequence: CASSLRWGLPGELFF. The CDR3 region has the DNA TGTGCCAGCAGTCTACGGTGGGGCCTTCCCGGGGAGCTGTTTTTT.

The CDR3 is CASSQDSQGNTIYF. CDR3 nucleotide sequence: TGCGCCAGCAGCCAAGACTCCCAAGGAAACACCATATATTTT. The V gene is TRBV4-1, the J gene TRBJ1-3; D is ambiguous. The CDR3 sequence is 14 residues long. V was cut by 0 bases and J by 4 bases, with 7 bases left in between. Per the germline V gene, CDR1 is MGHRA and CDR2 is YSYEKL.

The rearrangement links TRBV7-2 to TRBJ2-7; D is possibly TRBD2 (7 bases). Germline V gene data show CDR1 as SGHTA and CDR2 as FQGNSA. The ends were cut back, 5 bases at V and 3 bases at J, with 11 bases in the middle. This CDR3 is built from 13 residues. As DNA, the CDR3 is TGTGCCAGCAGCGGGCGGGGGCGCTACGAGCAGTACTTC. Its translation is CASSGRGRYEQYF. The variable domain in full, completed from reference TRBV7-2 and TRBJ2-7, reads GAGVSQSPSNKVTEKGKDVELRCDPISGHTALYWYRQSLGQGLEFLIYFQGNSAPDKSGLPSDRFSAERTGGSVSTLTIQRTQQEDSAVYLCASSGRGRYEQYFGPGTRLTVT.

J is TRBJ2-5 and V is TRBV6-1; D remains ambiguous. CDR1 MNHNS and CDR2 SASEGT come from the germline V gene. V was trimmed by 1 base and J by 5 bases, leaving 2 bases between them. The CDR3 extends over 11 amino acids. This CDR3 reads CASSEGETQYF. CDR3 DNA sequence: TGTGCCAGCAGTGAAGGGGAGACCCAGTACTTC.

V gene TRBV11-2 combines with J gene TRBJ2-1, with D maybe TRBD2 (5 bases). The CDR3 contains 18 residues. Trimming cost V 4 bases and J 3 bases, with 22 bases left between them. Germline assignment: CDR1 SGHAT and CDR2 FQNNGV. The DNA of the CDR3 is TGTGCCAGCAGCTCGACCACCTCCGTCGGGATCTTCTACAATGAGCAGTTCTTC. This sequence encodes CASSSTTSVGIFYNEQFF.

This clone has more than one count but fewer than ten. This chain joins TRBV28 and TRBJ2-7, with 7 bases matching TRBD1. V lost 2 bases to trimming and J lost 0 bases; unmatched junction nucleotides: 4. Germline V gene lookup returns CDR1 MDHEN and CDR2 SYDVKM. The CDR3 spans 15 residues. In nucleotides, the CDR3 is TGTGCCAGCAGTTTACCGGACAGGTCCTCCTACGAGCAGTACTTC. It is translated as CASSLPDRSSYEQYF.

The V gene is TRBV5-1, the J gene TRBJ1-2; maybe TRBD1 (5 bases). The germline CDR1 and CDR2 sequences are SGHRS and YFSETQ. The CDR3 sequence is 16 residues long. V gave up 3 bases and J gave up 7 bases, with 22 bases separating them. The CDR3 DNA reads as TGCGCCAGCAGCTCCTTACAGGTTTCGGGTTCGGGTGGCTACACCTTC. As protein: CASSSLQVSGSGGYTF.

The V call is TRBV6-5, the J call TRBJ1-2; D is perhaps TRBD1 (6 bases). The CDR3 consists of 13 residues. Germline V gene data show CDR1 as MNHEY and CDR2 as SVGAGI. Trimming took off 6 bases at V and 4 bases at J, with 12 bases between the two ends. The CDR3: CASSRTATYGYTF. For the CDR3, the DNA is TGTGCCAGCAGCCGGACAGCCACCTATGGCTACACCTTC.

The rearrangement links TRBV4-2 to TRBJ1-1; possibly TRBD1 for D (6 bases). Germline CDR1 is LGHNA and CDR2 is YNFKEQ. V lost 4 bases and J lost 1, with 13 bases in between. The CDR3 is 15 amino acids. The CDR3 DNA sequence: TGTGCCAGCAGCCGAGAGGCCAGGGGGAACACTGAAGCTTTCTTT. Its protein product is CASSREARGNTEAFF.

This chain uses TRBV10-2 with TRBJ2-1; 7 nucleotides align to TRBD1. This CDR3 has 16 residues. Germline V CDR1 and CDR2: WSHSY, SAAADI. V shed 6 bases, J shed 0 bases, and the junction held 8 bases outside the gene matches. This CDR3 is CASRSDRASSYNEQFF. The CDR3 region has the DNA TGCGCCAGCAGGAGCGACAGGGCCTCCTCCTACAATGAGCAGTTCTTC.

This clone was counted only a few times. The chain carries TRBV6-1 and TRBJ2-7; weak D call: TRBD1 (5 bases). Trimming took 6 bases from V and 0 from J, leaving 12 bases between them. Germline assignment: CDR1 MNHNS and CDR2 SASEGT. This CDR3 region has 14 residues. The CDR3 loop reads CASSRDSTSYEQYF. DNA of the CDR3: TGTGCCAGCAGCCGAGACAGTACCTCCTACGAGCAGTACTTC.

The CDR3 nucleotides are TGTGCCAGCAAACGGACAGGGGAGGGTCAGCCCCAGCATTTT. Translated, it gives CASKRTGEGQPQHF. The chain carries TRBV6-6 and TRBJ1-5; 9 nucleotides line up with TRBD1. J was trimmed by 6 bases and V by 7 bases; bases with no gene match: 7. This CDR3 spans 14 amino acids. Germline assignment: CDR1 MNHNY and CDR2 SVGAGI (reference sequence).

J is TRBJ1-6 and V is TRBV5-1; D is unclear. The V gene's germline CDR1 is SGHRS and CDR2 YFSETQ. This CDR3 has 13 residues. V shed 2 bases and J shed 12 bases, with 12 bases lying between them. CDR3 sequence: CASSLGGMRPLHF. In nucleotides, the CDR3 is TGCGCCAGCAGCTTAGGAGGGATGAGACCCCTCCACTTT.

CDR3 residues: CASSSSGLAGVAEQFF. CDR3 nucleotide sequence: TGTGCCAGCAGCTCATCGGGACTAGCGGGGGTGGCTGAGCAGTTCTTC. The chain uses TRBV5-4 and TRBJ2-1; 14 bases fit TRBD2. Trimming at V came to 3 bases and at J to 9 bases, leaving 8 bases not matched to a gene. The germline V gene encodes CDR1 SGHNT and CDR2 YYREEE (reference sequence). The CDR3 spans 16 residues.

V usage is TRBV7-2 and J usage is TRBJ2-3; TRBD2 is a possible D gene (6 bases). Trimming left V 1 base short and J 9 bases short, with 11 bases between. This CDR3 spans 13 amino acids. CDR1 is SGHTA and CDR2 is FQGNSA in the germline V gene. Written as DNA, the CDR3 is TGTGCCAGCAGCTTAGACGGACTATACACGCAGTATTTT. It is translated as CASSLDGLYTQYF.

The chain couples TRBV6-1 to TRBJ2-2; TRBD1 matches 9 bases. With V trimmed by 6 bases and J by 6 bases, 8 bases remained unmatched. This CDR3 region has 15 residues. Germline values: CDR1 MNHNS, CDR2 SASEGT. The chain's CDR3 is CASRDLQGAAGELFF. The CDR3 DNA follows: TGTGCCAGCAGGGATCTACAGGGGGCGGCCGGGGAGCTGTTTTTT.

The sample holds a few counts of this clone. The rearrangement links TRBV5-1 to TRBJ2-5; D is undetermined. In germline, CDR1 is SGHRS, CDR2 YFSETQ. The CDR3 has 14 residues. V shed 0 bases and J shed 3 bases, with 9 bases lying between them. The CDR3 nucleotides are TGCGCCAGCAGCTTGGCCAGGATCGAAGAGACCCAGTACTTC. The encoded protein is CASSLARIEETQYF.

The V and J genes are TRBV25-1 and TRBJ1-2; TRBD1 matches at 7 bases. CDR3 length: 15 amino acids. The germline gives CDR1 MGHDK, CDR2 SYGVNS. The J segment lost 7 bases and the V segment lost 6 bases, leaving 14 bases of the junction unmatched. CDR3: CASSPGQRFFGGYTF. As DNA, the CDR3 is TGTGCCAGCAGCCCGGGACAGAGATTTTTTGGTGGCTACACCTTC.

The V call is TRBV11-3, the J call TRBJ1-1, with 7 bases lining up with TRBD1. The CDR3 is 12 residues long. With 3 bases clipped from V and 6 bases from J, the junction kept 1 base outside the gene matches. The germline V gene has CDR1 SGHNT and CDR2 YENEEA. CDR3 protein: CASSLGTAEAFF. Here the CDR3 DNA reads TGTGCCAGCAGCTTGGGGACAGCTGAAGCTTTCTTT.

This clone appeared a few times. V gene TRBV4-3 combines with J gene TRBJ1-6; the D is unclear. This CDR3 has 17 residues. The germline V and J ends were trimmed by 0 bases and 3 bases, with 12 bases remaining between them. Per germline, CDR1 LGHNA and CDR2 YSLEER. Here the CDR3 DNA reads TGCGCCAGCAGCCAAGATCCTCAGGAAAACTATAATTCACCCCTCCACTTT. It specifies CASSQDPQENYNSPLHF.